The 13 T cell receptor beta chains reported below all come from one sample, sequenced in a study of PD-1 blockade in classical Hodgkin lymphoma. Here immunoSEQ multiplex PCR was the method, and the copy in TCRdb shows in-frame clones only, minus some. This table holds 25,000 to 30,000 clones, 70% to 75% found once. All patients relapsed after autologous stem cell transplantation, and brentuximab vedotin exposure varied. Sequenced here: peripheral blood mononuclear cells (PBMCs), sampled before the second cycle of nivolumab. The origin of the receptors is a human donor with classical Hodgkin lymphoma.

The chain joins TRBV7-6 to TRBJ2-1, with 9 bases lining up with TRBD2. The CDR3 runs 16 residues. Germline-derived CDR1 and CDR2 are SGHVS and FNYEAQ. Trimming removed 5 bases from V and 3 bases from J; junction bases left unmatched: 8. CDR3 region: CASSPLASGVYNEQFF. The CDR3 nucleotides are TGTGCCAGCAGCCCACTAGCTAGCGGGGTCTACAATGAGCAGTTCTTC.

V and J are TRBV7-9 and TRBJ1-1, with D perhaps matching TRBD1 (6 bases). The CDR3 sequence is 15 residues long. CDR1 SEHNR and CDR2 FQNEAQ come from the germline V gene (reference sequence). Trimming stripped 2 bases from V and 1 base from J, with 11 bases between. CDR3 coding DNA: TGTGCCAGCAGCTTAACGGTCAGGGGGAACACTGAAGCTTTCTTT. Translated, it gives CASSLTVRGNTEAFF.

This clone was seen a handful of times. The V gene is TRBV5-6, the J gene TRBJ2-1; 7 nucleotides align to TRBD2. V lost 4 bases to trimming and J lost 9 bases; unmatched junction nucleotides: 7. CDR3 length: 13 residues. From germline, CDR1 is SGHDT and CDR2 YYEEEE. The DNA of the CDR3 is TGTGCCAGCAGCGTCAGCGGGGAGCGTGAGCAGTTCTTC. It yields the protein CASSVSGEREQFF. Supplemented by reference TRBV5-6 and TRBJ2-1, the full variable domain reads DAGVTQSPTHLIKTRGQQVTLRCSPKSGHDTVSWYQQALGQGPQFIFQYYEEEERQRGNFPDRFSGHQFPNYSSELNVNALLLGDSALYLCASSVSGEREQFFGPGTRLTVL.

The chain is built from TRBV7-6 and TRBJ1-1; D ambiguous. With 3 bases removed from V and 7 bases from J, the gap between germline ends came to 18 bases. In germline, CDR1 is SGHVS, CDR2 FNYEAQ. This CDR3 has 15 amino acids. This chain's CDR3 is CASSLRSDPWGEAFF. CDR3 DNA: TGTGCCAGCAGCTTGAGATCGGACCCTTGGGGTGAAGCTTTCTTT.

This sequence joins TRBV30 and TRBJ2-4; D gene ambiguous. Trimming removed 6 bases at V and 0 bases at J, with 15 bases between. From germline, CDR1 is GTSNPN and CDR2 SVGIG (reference sequence). The CDR3 has 15 amino acids. CDR3 coding DNA: TGTGCCTGCTCCCACCCTCACTTAGCCAAAAACATTCAGTACTTC. It yields the protein CACSHPHLAKNIQYF.

The V call is TRBV9, the J call TRBJ1-2; D call uncertain. CDR1 is SGDLS, CDR2 YYNGEE, per germline. V was cut by 2 bases and J by 6 bases, with 17 bases left in between. The CDR3 runs 15 residues. The DNA of the CDR3 is TGTGCCAGCAGCGTTTCCTCAAACCCTTGGGATGGCTACACCTTC. Protein: CASSVSSNPWDGYTF. Full variable domain (remainder filled in from reference TRBV9 and TRBJ1-2): DSGVTQTPKHLITATGQRVTLRCSPRSGDLSVYWYQQSLDQGLQFLIQYYNGEERAKGNILERFSAQQFPDLHSELNLSSLELGDSALYFCASSVSSNPWDGYTFGSGTRLTVV.

The V gene is TRBV13, the J gene TRBJ2-5; 9 bases agree with TRBD1. CDR1 PRHDT and CDR2 FYEKMQ come from the germline V gene (reference sequence). The ends lost 5 bases at V and 5 bases at J; junction bases unmatched: 6. The length of the CDR3 is 14 residues. The CDR3 DNA reads TGTGCCAGCAGCAACCGGGACAGGGAGGAGACCCAGTACTTC. This encodes CASSNRDREETQYF.

The rearrangement uses TRBV6-5 and TRBJ1-3; no clear D. The CDR3 runs to 13 residues. V was shortened by 5 bases and J by 3 bases, with 8 bases between the two germline ends. Germline CDR1 is MNHEY and CDR2 is SVGAGI. The CDR3 DNA follows: TGTGCCAGCAGTGCAGGATTTGGAAACACCATATATTTT. Its protein product is CASSAGFGNTIYF.

This clone was detected a few times. The V and J genes are TRBV5-5 and TRBJ1-2; D is uncertain. The CDR3 has 12 amino acids. Trimming took 1 base from V and 6 from J, leaving 7 bases between them. The germline gives CDR1 SGHKS, CDR2 YYEKEE (reference sequence). The CDR3 DNA sequence: TGTGCCAGCAGCTTGAATTGGGATGGCTACACCTTC. Its translation: CASSLNWDGYTF.

The table lists this clone with a count of one. V is TRBV7-9 and J is TRBJ2-4; 9 nucleotides line up with TRBD2. V shed 4 bases, J shed 4 bases, and the junction held 11 bases outside the gene matches. The CDR3 loop spans 17 amino acids. Looked up from germline, CDR1 is SEHNR and CDR2 is FQNEAQ (reference sequence). The CDR3 DNA sequence: TGTGCCAGCAGCTCCCCGGGGTTGAGCGGGGGGAAAAACATTCAGTACTTC. Translating gives CASSSPGLSGGKNIQYF. The full variable domain, its missing parts supplied by reference TRBV7-9 and TRBJ2-4, is DTGVSQNPRHKITKRGQNVTFRCDPISEHNRLYWYRQTLGQGPEFLTYFQNEAQLEKSRLLSDRFSAERPKGSFSTLEIQRTEQGDSAMYLCASSSPGLSGGKNIQYFGAGTRLSVL.

The chain couples TRBV10-3 to TRBJ1-1; 9 bases are a match to TRBD1. The length of the CDR3 is 14 residues. Germline V lookup: CDR1 ENHRY, CDR2 SYGVKD. V lost 10 bases and J lost 4; bases outside the gene matches: 10. The CDR3 reads CASTRTGVGTEAFF. For the CDR3, the DNA is TGTGCCAGCACCCGGACAGGGGTGGGCACTGAAGCTTTCTTT.

The chain uses TRBV4-1 and TRBJ1-1; perhaps TRBD1 as D (6 bases). V lost 0 bases, J lost 11 bases, and 13 bases lay in between. CDR1 is MGHRA, CDR2 YSYEKL, per germline. This CDR3 has 13 amino acids. The CDR3 loop is CASSQDRTVMAFF. DNA of the CDR3: TGCGCCAGCAGCCAAGATAGGACAGTCATGGCTTTCTTT.

The chain is built from TRBV2 and TRBJ2-5; weak D call: TRBD2 (5 bases). The germline gives CDR1 SNHLY, CDR2 FYNNEI. V was pared by 3 bases and J by 2 bases, with 7 bases between. CDR3 length equals 13 residues. CDR3 sequence reads: CASSEDSQETQYF. The DNA of the CDR3 is TGTGCCAGCAGTGAGGACTCTCAAGAGACCCAGTACTTC.